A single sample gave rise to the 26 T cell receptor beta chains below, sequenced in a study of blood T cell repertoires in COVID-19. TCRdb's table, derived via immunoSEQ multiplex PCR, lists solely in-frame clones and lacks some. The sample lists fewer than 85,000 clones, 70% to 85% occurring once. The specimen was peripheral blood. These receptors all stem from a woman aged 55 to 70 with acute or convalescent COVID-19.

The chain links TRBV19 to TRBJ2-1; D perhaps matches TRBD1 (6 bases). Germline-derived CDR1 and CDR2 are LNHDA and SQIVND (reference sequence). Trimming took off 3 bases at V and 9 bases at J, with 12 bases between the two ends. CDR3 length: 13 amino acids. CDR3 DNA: TGTGCCAGTAGTATCGCAGGGGCGGGTGAGCAGTTCTTC. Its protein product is CASSIAGAGEQFF.

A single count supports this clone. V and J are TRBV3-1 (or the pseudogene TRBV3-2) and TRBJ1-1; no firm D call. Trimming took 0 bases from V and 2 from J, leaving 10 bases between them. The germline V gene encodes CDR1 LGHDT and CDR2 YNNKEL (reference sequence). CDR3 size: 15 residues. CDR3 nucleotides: TGTGCCAGCAGCCAAGACTCGCGGCGAAACACTGAAGCTTTCTTT. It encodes CASSQDSRRNTEAFF.

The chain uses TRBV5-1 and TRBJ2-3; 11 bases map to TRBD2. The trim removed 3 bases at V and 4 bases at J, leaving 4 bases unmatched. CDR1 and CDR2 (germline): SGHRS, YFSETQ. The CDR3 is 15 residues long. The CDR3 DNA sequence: TGCGCCAGCAGCTCACTAGCGGGAGTTTCAGATACGCAGTATTTT. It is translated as CASSSLAGVSDTQYF.

CDR3 in DNA: TGTGCCTGGAGTGTTCGGGACAGGGCATTCTACAATGAGCAGTTCTTC. This encodes CAWSVRDRAFYNEQFF. The chain recombines TRBV30 with TRBJ2-1, with 9 nucleotides matching TRBD1. This CDR3 spans 16 amino acids. Trimming at V came to 0 bases and at J to 3 bases, leaving 6 bases not matched to a gene. Germline V gene data show CDR1 as GTSNPN and CDR2 as SVGIG (reference sequence).

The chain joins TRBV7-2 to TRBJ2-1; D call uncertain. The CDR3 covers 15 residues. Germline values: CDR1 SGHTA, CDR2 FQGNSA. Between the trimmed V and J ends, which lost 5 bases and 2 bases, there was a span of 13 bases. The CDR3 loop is CASSPTQDAYNEQFF. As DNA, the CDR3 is TGTGCCAGCAGCCCAACGCAGGATGCCTACAATGAGCAGTTCTTC.

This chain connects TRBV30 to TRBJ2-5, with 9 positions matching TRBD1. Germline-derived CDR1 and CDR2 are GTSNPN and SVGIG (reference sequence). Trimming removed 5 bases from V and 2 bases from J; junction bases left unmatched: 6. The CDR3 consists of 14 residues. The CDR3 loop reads CAWCRGQGQETQYF. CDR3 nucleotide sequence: TGTGCCTGGTGCAGAGGACAGGGGCAAGAGACCCAGTACTTC. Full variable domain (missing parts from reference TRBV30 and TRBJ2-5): SQTIHQWPATLVQPVGSPLSLECTVEGTSNPNLYWYRQAAGRGLQLLFYSVGIGQISSEVPQNLSASRPQDRQFILSSKKLLLSDSGFYLCAWCRGQGQETQYFGPGTRLLVL.

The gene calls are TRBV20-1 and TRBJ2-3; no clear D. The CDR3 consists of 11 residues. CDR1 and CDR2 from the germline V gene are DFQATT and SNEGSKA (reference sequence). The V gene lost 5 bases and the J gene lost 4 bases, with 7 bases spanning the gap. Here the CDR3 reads CSADRADTQYF. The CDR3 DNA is TGCAGTGCTGACCGGGCAGATACGCAGTATTTT.

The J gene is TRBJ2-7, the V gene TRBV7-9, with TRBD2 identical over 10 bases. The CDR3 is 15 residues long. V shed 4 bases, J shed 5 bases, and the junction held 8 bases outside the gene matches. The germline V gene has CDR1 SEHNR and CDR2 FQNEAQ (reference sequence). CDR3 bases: TGTGCCAGCAGCTCCGGTAGCGGGGGGAAAAACGAGCAGTACTTC. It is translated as CASSSGSGGKNEQYF.

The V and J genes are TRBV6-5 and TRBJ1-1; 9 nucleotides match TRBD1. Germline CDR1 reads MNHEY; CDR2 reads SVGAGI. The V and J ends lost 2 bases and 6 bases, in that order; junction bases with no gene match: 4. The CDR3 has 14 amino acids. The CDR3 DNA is TGTGCCAGCAGTTACGCGGGACAGGGACCTGAAGCTTTCTTT. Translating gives CASSYAGQGPEAFF.

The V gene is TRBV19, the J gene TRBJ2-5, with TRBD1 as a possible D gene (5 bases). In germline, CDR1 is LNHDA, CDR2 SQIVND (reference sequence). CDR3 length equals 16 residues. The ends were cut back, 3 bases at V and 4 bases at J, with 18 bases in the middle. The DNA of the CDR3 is TGTGCCAGTAGTATGTGGACGTCACAGGAACGAGAGACCCAGTACTTC. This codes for CASSMWTSQERETQYF.

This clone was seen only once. This CDR3 is CASSLAGESEAFF. Here the CDR3 DNA reads TGTGCCAGCAGCTTGGCGGGGGAGAGTGAAGCTTTCTTT. The gene calls are TRBV5-5 and TRBJ1-1; weak D call: TRBD1 (5 bases). V lost 0 bases and J 7 bases, leaving 10 bases between the germline ends. The CDR3 is 13 residues long. Germline V gene sequence: CDR1 SGHKS, CDR2 YYEKEE (reference sequence).

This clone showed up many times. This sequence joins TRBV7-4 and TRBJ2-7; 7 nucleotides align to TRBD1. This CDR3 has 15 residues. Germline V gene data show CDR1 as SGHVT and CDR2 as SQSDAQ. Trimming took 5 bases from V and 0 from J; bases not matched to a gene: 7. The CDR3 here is CASSGGQFHSYEQYF. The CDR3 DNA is TGTGCCAGCAGCGGGGGACAGTTCCACTCCTACGAGCAGTACTTC. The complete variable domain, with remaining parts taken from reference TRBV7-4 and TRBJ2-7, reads GAGVSQSPRYKVAKRGRDVALRCDSISGHVTLYWYRQTLGQGSEVLTYSQSDAQRDKSGRPSGRFSAERPERSVSTLKIQRTEQGDSAVYLCASSGGQFHSYEQYFGPGTRLTVT.

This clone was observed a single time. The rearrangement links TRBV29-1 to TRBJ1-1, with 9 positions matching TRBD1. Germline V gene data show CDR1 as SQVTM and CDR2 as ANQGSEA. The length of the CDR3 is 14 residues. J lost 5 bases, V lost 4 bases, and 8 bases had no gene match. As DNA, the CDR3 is TGCAGCGTTGGACAGGGGGGGCCGAAAACTGAAGCTTTCTTT. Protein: CSVGQGGPKTEAFF.

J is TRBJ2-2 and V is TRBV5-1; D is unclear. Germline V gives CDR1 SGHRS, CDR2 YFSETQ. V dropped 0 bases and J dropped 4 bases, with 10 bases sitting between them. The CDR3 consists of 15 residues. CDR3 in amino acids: CASSLVGSGTGELFF. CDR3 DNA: TGCGCCAGCAGCTTGGTCGGGTCGGGCACCGGGGAGCTGTTTTTT.

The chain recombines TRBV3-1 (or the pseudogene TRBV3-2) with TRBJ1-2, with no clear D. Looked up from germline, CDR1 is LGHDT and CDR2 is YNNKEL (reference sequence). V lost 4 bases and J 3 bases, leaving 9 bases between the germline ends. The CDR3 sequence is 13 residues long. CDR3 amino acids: CASSPLDYYGYTF. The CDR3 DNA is TGTGCCAGCAGCCCCCTAGATTACTATGGCTACACCTTC.

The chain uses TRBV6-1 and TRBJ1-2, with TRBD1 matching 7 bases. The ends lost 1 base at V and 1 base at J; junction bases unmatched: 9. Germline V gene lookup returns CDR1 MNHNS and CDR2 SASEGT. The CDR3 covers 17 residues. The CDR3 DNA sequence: TGTGCCAGCAGTGAAGGAGCCTTTAGACAGGGTAACTATGGCTACACCTTC. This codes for CASSEGAFRQGNYGYTF.

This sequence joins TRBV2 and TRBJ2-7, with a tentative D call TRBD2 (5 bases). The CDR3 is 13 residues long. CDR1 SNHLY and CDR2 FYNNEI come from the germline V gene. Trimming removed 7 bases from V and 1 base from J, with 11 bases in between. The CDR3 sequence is CASKMEVSYEQYF. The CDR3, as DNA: TGTGCCAGCAAAATGGAGGTTTCCTACGAGCAGTACTTC.

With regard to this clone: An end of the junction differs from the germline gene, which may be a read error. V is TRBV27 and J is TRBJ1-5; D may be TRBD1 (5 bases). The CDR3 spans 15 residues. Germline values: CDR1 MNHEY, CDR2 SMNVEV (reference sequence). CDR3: CASSLSGHRNQPQHF. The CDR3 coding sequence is TGTGCCAGCAGTCTATCAGGACACCGAAATCAGCCCCAGCATTTT.

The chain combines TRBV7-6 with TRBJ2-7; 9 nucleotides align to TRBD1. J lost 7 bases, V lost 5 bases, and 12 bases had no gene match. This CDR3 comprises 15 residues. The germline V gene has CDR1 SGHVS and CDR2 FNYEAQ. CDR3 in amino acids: CASSPRQGVVGEQYF. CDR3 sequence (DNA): TGTGCCAGCAGCCCACGACAGGGGGTGGTGGGAGAGCAGTACTTC.

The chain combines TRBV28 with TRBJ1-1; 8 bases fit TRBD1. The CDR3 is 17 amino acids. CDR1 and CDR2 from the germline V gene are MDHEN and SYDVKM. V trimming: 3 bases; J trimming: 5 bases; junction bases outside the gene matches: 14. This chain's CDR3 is CASSFPQSRTGKTEAFF. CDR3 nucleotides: TGTGCCAGCAGTTTCCCCCAATCCCGGACAGGGAAGACTGAAGCTTTCTTT.

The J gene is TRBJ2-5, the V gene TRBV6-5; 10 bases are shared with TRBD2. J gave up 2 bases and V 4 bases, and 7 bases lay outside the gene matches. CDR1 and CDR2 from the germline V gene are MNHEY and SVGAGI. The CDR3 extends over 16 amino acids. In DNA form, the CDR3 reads TGTGCCAGCAGTTCCCGGTTTAGCGGGGGGCAAGAGACCCAGTACTTC. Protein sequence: CASSSRFSGGQETQYF.

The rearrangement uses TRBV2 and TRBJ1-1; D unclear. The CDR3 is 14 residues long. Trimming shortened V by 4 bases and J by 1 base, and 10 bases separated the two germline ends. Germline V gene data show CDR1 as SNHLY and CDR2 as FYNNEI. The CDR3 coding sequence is TGTGCCAGCAGTGCGGAGATCTCGAACACTGAAGCTTTCTTT. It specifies CASSAEISNTEAFF.

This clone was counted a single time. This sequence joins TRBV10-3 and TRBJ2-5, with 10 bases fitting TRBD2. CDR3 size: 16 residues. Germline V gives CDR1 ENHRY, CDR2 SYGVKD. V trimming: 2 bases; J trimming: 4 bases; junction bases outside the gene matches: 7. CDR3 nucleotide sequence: TGTGCCATCAGTGAGGGTCCTAGCGGGGGTTCAGAGACCCAGTACTTC. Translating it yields CAISEGPSGGSETQYF.

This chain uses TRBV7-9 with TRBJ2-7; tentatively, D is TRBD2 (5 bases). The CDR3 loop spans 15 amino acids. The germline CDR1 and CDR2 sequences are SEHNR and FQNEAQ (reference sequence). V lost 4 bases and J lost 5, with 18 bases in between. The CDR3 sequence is CASSSRRTGSNEQYF. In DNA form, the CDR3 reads TGTGCCAGCAGCTCCCGACGGACGGGGAGCAACGAGCAGTACTTC.

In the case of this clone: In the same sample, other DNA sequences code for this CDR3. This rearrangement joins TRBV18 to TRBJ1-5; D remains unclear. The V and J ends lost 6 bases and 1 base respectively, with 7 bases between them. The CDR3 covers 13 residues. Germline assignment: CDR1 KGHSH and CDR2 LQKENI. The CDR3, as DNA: TGTGCCAGCTCGTCGGGGAGCAATCAGCCCCAGCATTTT. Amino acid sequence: CASSSGSNQPQHF.

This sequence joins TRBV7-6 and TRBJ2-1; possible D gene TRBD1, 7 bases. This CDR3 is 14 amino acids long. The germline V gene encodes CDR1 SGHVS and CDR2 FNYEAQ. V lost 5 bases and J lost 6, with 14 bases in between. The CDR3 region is CASSPQGGINEQFF. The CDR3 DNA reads TGTGCCAGCAGCCCTCAGGGGGGTATCAATGAGCAGTTCTTC.